These 5 T cell receptor beta chains originate from one sample sequenced in a study of graft-versus-host responses after intestinal transplantation. Sequenced by immunoSEQ multiplex PCR; TCRdb stores in-frame clones only, minus some. The sample holds about 71,000 clones, 90% seen once. No antigen is known for these receptors. The specimen was unstimulated CD8+ T cells sorted from spleen or lymph node cells, collected before intestinal transplant. The source of these receptors is a human donor who received an intestinal transplant.

The genes are TRBV4-2 and TRBJ1-5, with D uncertain. Trimming cost V 1 base and J 6 bases, with 10 bases left between them. The germline CDR1 and CDR2 sequences are LGHNA and YNFKEQ. The CDR3 is 14 amino acids. This CDR3 is CASSQVVLLQPQHF. The CDR3 DNA follows: TGTGCCAGCAGCCAAGTTGTACTTCTTCAGCCCCAGCATTTT.

The V gene is TRBV5-6, the J gene TRBJ2-7; TRBD1 matches at 10 bases. J was trimmed by 2 bases and V by 2 bases; bases with no gene match: 1. CDR3 size: 14 residues. Germline V gene lookup returns CDR1 SGHDT and CDR2 YYEEEE. Here the CDR3 reads CASSFGTGAYEQYF. The CDR3 nucleotides read TGTGCCAGCAGCTTCGGGACAGGGGCCTACGAGCAGTACTTC.

The genes are TRBV6-4 and TRBJ1-1; 7 positions match TRBD1. Losses at the gene ends were 5 bases for V and 2 bases for J; bases not matched to a gene: 8. The CDR3 length is 15 residues. Germline V CDR1 and CDR2: MRHNA, SNTAGT. As DNA, the CDR3 is TGTGCCAGCAGTCTGTGGGACAGCCCTAACACTGAAGCTTTCTTT. This sequence encodes CASSLWDSPNTEAFF.

V and J are TRBV14 and TRBJ2-1, with TRBD2 identical over 13 bases. The CDR3 sequence is 16 residues long. CDR1 SGHDN and CDR2 FVKESK come from the germline V gene. V lost 4 bases to trimming and J lost 2 bases; unmatched junction nucleotides: 2. CDR3 sequence: CASSLTSGGTYNEQFF. CDR3 DNA sequence: TGTGCCAGCAGCCTGACTAGCGGGGGGACCTACAATGAGCAGTTCTTC.

The V call is TRBV15, the J call TRBJ2-5; 9 bases align to TRBD2. The DNA end is a closer match to TRBJ2-7, so the J assignment may be wrong. Germline CDR1 LNHNV, CDR2 YYDKDF (reference sequence). The CDR3 has 14 residues. The CDR3 here is CATSTKRGVYEQYF. CDR3 coding DNA: TGTGCCACCAGCACCAAGCGGGGGGTTTACGAGCAGTACTTC.